This T cell receptor beta chain was identified in a study of tumor-infiltrating lymphocytes in primary liver carcinoma. For each extraction, RNA and DNA were obtained together from approximately 20-30 mg of unsorted bulk tissue. Five separate regions were sampled from each tumor. The length of the CDR3 is 16 residues. Germline V lookup: CDR1 LGHNA, CDR2 YSLEER. TCR beta cDNA was made from approximately 500 ng total RNA with a constant-region primer. The TCR beta library was amplified through three nested multiplex PCR rounds in a modified ARM-PCR procedure. Amplification in the first two PCR rounds was performed using TRBV1-TRBV30 forward primers and a C-beta reverse primer for 10 cycles each. TCRdb reprocessed the multiplex PCR reads via MiXCR and lists one record per CDR3 protein. This sample has around 26,000 distinct CDR3 sequences; around 79% occur once, and the top ten carry 45% to 50%. As regards this clonotype: Germline and junction disagree at one end, which may indicate a read error.

The TCR originated in a man aged 35-49 years with primary liver carcinoma and hepatitis B virus infection. The sample was liver tumor tissue from sampling region 3. Subset of the sample: tumor region T3, left-lateral pole. The chain has TRBV4-3 and TRBJ2-7; D perhaps matches TRBD2 (6 bases). DNA for the CDR3: TGCGCCAGCAGCCCGGAACTAGCAGTCGCATCCTACGAGCAGTGCTTC. It is translated as CASSPELAVASYEQCF.